Listed below are T cell receptor beta chains from one sample, sequenced in a study of control samples from healthy donors and cancer patients. This table comes from immunoSEQ multiplex PCR, and its TCRdb copy is limited to in-frame clones, with some not included. The data contain approximately 60,000 clones, about nine tenths of them singletons. Sequencing used PBMCs. These receptors were collected from a woman between 45 and 65 years old with colorectal cancer. Both conserved end residues are part of each CDR3. A D gene is named only where the DNA matches it firmly. Size is omitted from some rows. Given values are once, few, many or a class for expanded clones.

D gene: -
CDR3 length: 12
clone size: -
J gene: TRBJ1-5
V gene: TRBV12-3/TRBV12-4
CDR3 DNA: TGTGCCAGCAGTTTACAGGGCCAGCCCCAGCATTTT
CDR3 protein: CASSLQGQPQHF

D gene: -
CDR3 length: 13
clone size: -
J gene: TRBJ1-1
V gene: TRBV6-6
CDR3 DNA: TGTGCCAGCAGTTCCGACAGGAACACTGAAGCTTTCTTT
CDR3 protein: CASSSDRNTEAFF

D gene: -
CDR3 length: 15
clone size: -
J gene: TRBJ1-2
V gene: TRBV2
CDR3 DNA: TGTGCCAGCATGGCAGGGAGAAGGGCAGACTATGGCTACACCTTC
CDR3 protein: CASMAGRRADYGYTF

D gene: TRBD1
CDR3 length: 16
clone size: -
J gene: TRBJ1-3
V gene: TRBV6-1
CDR3 DNA: TGTGCCAGCAGTGAAGCCAGAGGGGGCCCTGGAAACACCATATATTTT
CDR3 protein: CASSEARGGPGNTIYF

D gene: TRBD1
CDR3 length: 14
clone size: -
J gene: TRBJ1-6
V gene: TRBV5-1
CDR3 DNA: TGCGCCAGCAGCCCGGAGGGGGCTTGGTCACCCCTCCACTTT
CDR3 protein: CASSPEGAWSPLHF

D gene: -
CDR3 length: 12
clone size: -
J gene: TRBJ2-3
V gene: TRBV7-9
CDR3 DNA: TGTGCCAGCAGCTTAGAAACGGTTACGCAGTATTTT
CDR3 protein: CASSLETVTQYF

D gene: -
CDR3 length: 16
clone size: -
J gene: TRBJ1-5
V gene: TRBV18
CDR3 DNA: TGTGCCAGCTCACCACGGTCCGAGCGTAGCAATCAGCCCCAGCATTTT
CDR3 protein: CASSPRSERSNQPQHF

D gene: TRBD2
CDR3 length: 15
clone size: -
J gene: TRBJ2-1
V gene: TRBV5-4
CDR3 DNA: TGTGCCAGCAGACTCAGCGGGGACTCCTACAATGAGCAGTTCTTC
CDR3 protein: CASRLSGDSYNEQFF

D gene: -
CDR3 length: 15
clone size: -
J gene: TRBJ2-4
V gene: TRBV13
CDR3 DNA: TGTGCCAGCAGCTCACGACGGACTGAGTTTCACATTCAGTACTTC
CDR3 protein: CASSSRRTEFHIQYF

D gene: TRBD1
CDR3 length: 14
clone size: -
J gene: TRBJ2-7
V gene: TRBV7-6
CDR3 DNA: TGTGCCAGCAGCTCCCGACAGGGGCAGTCCGAGCAGTACTTC
CDR3 protein: CASSSRQGQSEQYF

D gene: -
CDR3 length: 15
clone size: once
J gene: TRBJ1-2
V gene: TRBV4-2
CDR3 DNA: TGTGCCAGCAGCCCGACCCTCTCAGGGACGGATGGCTACACCTTC
CDR3 protein: CASSPTLSGTDGYTF

D gene: -
CDR3 length: 12
clone size: -
J gene: TRBJ1-1
V gene: TRBV30
CDR3 DNA: TGTGCCTGGAATCCCGGGAATACTGAAGCTTTCTTT
CDR3 protein: CAWNPGNTEAFF

D gene: TRBD1
CDR3 length: 14
clone size: -
J gene: TRBJ1-4
V gene: TRBV18
CDR3 DNA: TGTGCCAGCTCTGGGACAGTCGCTTTCGAAAAACTGTTTTTT
CDR3 protein: CASSGTVAFEKLFF

D gene: -
CDR3 length: 13
clone size: -
J gene: TRBJ1-4
V gene: TRBV5-1
CDR3 DNA: TGCGCCAGCAGCCGGACGCGGTACGAAAAACTGTTTTTT
CDR3 protein: CASSRTRYEKLFF

D gene: TRBD1
CDR3 length: 15
clone size: -
J gene: TRBJ2-5
V gene: TRBV29-1
CDR3 DNA: TGCAGCGTTGCAGCCACCGGGACAGGGGCCCGGACCCAGTACTTC
CDR3 protein: CSVAATGTGARTQYF

D gene: -
CDR3 length: 18
clone size: -
J gene: TRBJ1-6
V gene: TRBV27
CDR3 DNA: TGTGCCAGCAGTTTAGAGGGAAGCTCCCTCGAGTTAAATTCACCCCTCCACTTT
CDR3 protein: CASSLEGSSLELNSPLHF

D gene: TRBD2
CDR3 length: 19
clone size: -
J gene: TRBJ2-7
V gene: TRBV18
CDR3 DNA: TGTGCCAGCTCCCCCCTCTCGAGGACTAGCGGGAGAGGCATCTACGAGCAGTACTTC
CDR3 protein: CASSPLSRTSGRGIYEQYF

D gene: TRBD2
CDR3 length: 15
clone size: -
J gene: TRBJ2-1
V gene: TRBV6-5
CDR3 DNA: TGTGCCAGCATCAAACTAGCGGGGGCCCACAATGAGCAGTTCTTC
CDR3 protein: CASIKLAGAHNEQFF

D gene: TRBD2
CDR3 length: 18
clone size: -
J gene: TRBJ2-1
V gene: TRBV19
CDR3 DNA: TGTGCCAGTAGTCCTCTTAATCAAGCGGGGGCACAACACAATGAGCAGTTCTTC
CDR3 protein: CASSPLNQAGAQHNEQFF